Sequencing of this T cell receptor (beta chain) was carried out in a study of identical twins (TCRdb year 2016). About the full investigation: TCR alpha and beta repertoires from monozygotic twins, unrelated adults of various ages and cord blood were deep-sequenced to test whether fetal clonotypes persist. To rule out contamination, the twin experiments were replicated at different times with different library preparation protocols.

All donors were healthy Caucasians. Three pairs of female monozygotic twins, all aged 18 to 29 years, made up the twin cohort. Peripheral blood mononuclear cells were the source from which RNA for the TCR libraries was isolated. The library was prepared using 5' RACE. The instrument was an Illumina HiSeq 2000. Template switching added a universal primer binding site, and the final cDNA carried a unique molecular identifier that allowed TCR cDNA molecules to be counted accurately. First-strand cDNA for TCR alpha and beta chains was synthesized from specific primers in the conserved constant-segment region. Each cDNA library was double barcoded, with a SMART-Mk sample barcode plus Illumina barcodes, to control for contamination. TruSeq adapter sequences, together with Illumina sample barcodes, were added in two successive PCR steps. The TCR alpha and beta cDNA libraries were sequenced on the Illumina HiSeq platform using custom primers. Per the original workflow: MiGEC was used to process raw reads and extract unique molecular identifiers, and MiXCR was used to find CDR3 positions. Recombination models were inferred per individual with the repgenHMM and IGoR tools using an EM algorithm. Shared clonotype analysis was performed with the tcR package in R, normalizing sharing by the product of cloneset sizes. Out-of-frame nonproductive sequences were analyzed to study raw recombination free of thymic and clonal selection effects. TCRdb passed the public sequencing reads through fastp at Q25 and MiXCR, retaining productive beta sequences. Rows matching on CDR3 protein sequence are summarized as one entry with the most common DNA and genes. It is TCRdb's table, rather than the study itself, that gives the V and J calls and clone size. This sample has roughly 720,000 distinct CDR3 sequences in its table, and 15% to 20% of those were observed once. The ten largest clones capture less than 15% of the sample.

With regard to this clonotype: It lacks a known antigen. There are no base qualities to consult, and no much larger clone falls within one base.

Broader findings and caveats from the paper: The excess sharing between twins in beta out-of-frame sequences was weaker because fewer shared sequences reduced the signal-to-noise ratio. Invariant T cells such as MAIT and iNKT could partly confound zero-insertion analyses, though diverse VJ usage argued against this for most clonotypes. Fewer insertions were carried by abundant cord blood beta clonotypes; a weaker similar trend was observed in young adult naive repertoires, while no such trend was observed in memory repertoires. Because the same donors could not be followed over many years, the conclusions depended on cross-sectional statistical analysis. Compared with coincidental sharing between unrelated individuals, out-of-frame TCR alpha sequences shared between twins had an excess of sequences with low generation probability. In monozygotic twins, recombination models systematically underestimated out-of-frame TCR alpha sharing, but the models matched the sharing seen between unrelated individuals.

Via the germline V gene, CDR1 is KGHDR and CDR2 SFDVKD. The CDR3 runs 14 residues from the cysteine to the phenylalanine. Just CDR3 DNA is preserved here, 42 bases in frame from base 1. V was cut back by 2 bases and J by 4 bases, leaving a gap of 8 bases between them. These same data were also listed under a study on T cells expressing NK-cell markers. Taken from the second paper: About eight donors provided sorted CD3+CD56+NKG2C+, CD3+CD56+NKG2C- and CD3+CD56-NKG2C+ T-cell subsets, whose TCR beta-chain repertoires were profiled. Seven of the eight sequenced donors were HCMV-seropositive and one was HCMV-seronegative. To restrict sorting to alphabetaTCR-expressing T cells, an anti-gammadeltaTCR antibody was added in several experiments. In several donors, the dominant CD3+CD56+NKG2C+ clonotypes were among the top 10 CD8+ clonotypes and accounted for roughly 1.0-8% of CD8+ T cells. Those dominant clonotypes were again the most abundant among CD3+CD56-NKG2C+ cells in four donors, at about 28.3-60.1%. Whether the expanded NKG2C-expressing T cell clones were specific for HCMV antigens was left unclear. Randomly selected healthy volunteers, three men and five women, were used as the eight sequenced donors. HCMV serostatus was determined by detecting HCMV-specific IgG in serum with a commercial ELISA kit. For about 6 donors, unsorted PBMC were also used to sequence bulk peripheral blood T-cell repertoires. MIGEC handled demultiplexing of the reads and grouping by UMI, while MiTCR was used to assemble and quantify clonotypes. To exclude erroneous sequences, only TCR cDNA sequences supported by at least two reads were retained. Downstream repertoire analysis used the tcR package, and clonotypes were matched across fractions by CDR3 nucleotide sequence plus V segment. VDJmatch was used to annotate antigen specificity against VDJdb, with one amino acid substitution in CDR3 allowed.

The receptor comes from a woman aged 18-29 years in good health. The sequenced sample was PBMCs. This sequence uses TRBV24-1 and TRBJ2-1; the D gene cannot be named for sure. This receptor carries the CDR3 CATSDSTGYNEQFF. Read as DNA, the sequence is TGTGCCACCAGTGATTCGACGGGTTACAATGAGCAGTTCTTC.